These 18 T cell receptor beta chains were sequenced from one sample in a study of pediatric ulcerative colitis. During colonoscopy, one to two rectal pinch biopsies were collected. Repertoires were generated with immunoSEQ multiplex PCR, while TCRdb's copy carries only in-frame clones and drops some. The repertoire holds some 37,000 clones, with 55% to 85% as singletons. The specimen was gut tissue. These receptors originate from a boy aged 5-17 years with moderate ulcerative colitis.

V and J are TRBV30 and TRBJ2-7; weak D call: TRBD1 (5 bases). CDR3 length: 17 amino acids. The V gene's germline CDR1 is GTSNPN and CDR2 SVGIG (reference sequence). V dropped 2 bases and J dropped 2 bases, with 22 bases sitting between them. CDR3 residues: CAWSTLDGHQPAYEQYF. CDR3 nucleotide sequence: TGTGCCTGGAGTACACTTGATGGACACCAGCCGGCCTACGAGCAGTACTTC.

The chain joins TRBV2 to TRBJ1-4, with D maybe TRBD1 (5 bases). This CDR3 has 15 amino acids. V lost 3 bases, J lost 2 bases, and 10 bases lay in between. Germline CDR1 is SNHLY and CDR2 is FYNNEI. This chain's CDR3 is CASSELGVTNEKLFF. The CDR3 region has the DNA TGTGCCAGCAGTGAGCTGGGGGTTACTAATGAAAAACTGTTTTTT.

This chain links TRBV7-9 with TRBJ2-7; 13 positions agree with TRBD2. Germline trimming cut 2 bases from V and 2 bases from J; bases unmatched to any gene: 6. The CDR3 has 17 residues. CDR1 is SEHNR, CDR2 FQNEAQ, per germline (reference sequence). CDR3 loop: CASSLKLAGGGTYEQYF. In nucleotides, the CDR3 is TGTGCCAGCAGCTTAAAACTAGCGGGAGGGGGAACCTACGAGCAGTACTTC. Combining the CDR3 with reference TRBV7-9 and TRBJ2-7 gives the whole variable domain DTGVSQNPRHKITKRGQNVTFRCDPISEHNRLYWYRQTLGQGPEFLTYFQNEAQLEKSRLLSDRFSAERPKGSFSTLEIQRTEQGDSAMYLCASSLKLAGGGTYEQYFGPGTRLTVT.

The rearrangement uses TRBV19 and TRBJ1-5; maybe TRBD1 (6 bases). Germline assignment: CDR1 LNHDA and CDR2 SQIVND (reference sequence). Trimming removed 4 bases from V and 0 bases from J, with 19 bases in between. CDR3 length: 18 amino acids. This CDR3 reads CASSRDPQGLGSNQPQHF. The CDR3 DNA is TGTGCCAGTAGTAGGGACCCACAGGGTCTTGGTAGCAATCAGCCCCAGCATTTT.

The CDR3 DNA reads as TGTGCCAGCCATAAGGGTTGGTCCTACAATGAGCAGTTCTTC. This gives the protein CASHKGWSYNEQFF. This sequence joins TRBV11-2 and TRBJ2-1; D gene unclear. This CDR3 contains 14 residues. V lost 8 bases and J 1 base, leaving 12 bases between the germline ends. The germline CDR1 and CDR2 sequences are SGHAT and FQNNGV.

The chain carries TRBV5-1 and TRBJ2-3; D is ambiguous. The CDR3 contains 11 residues. In germline, CDR1 is SGHRS, CDR2 YFSETQ. V lost 0 bases, J lost 5 bases, and 1 base lay in between. Written as DNA, the CDR3 is TGCGCCAGCAGCTTGGGAGATACGCAGTATTTT. This sequence encodes CASSLGDTQYF.

This clone is medium-sized by share. This sequence joins TRBV9 and TRBJ2-1, with TRBD2 identical over 11 bases. V was clipped by 4 bases and J by 4 bases; unmatched bases: 7. Germline V gives CDR1 SGDLS, CDR2 YYNGEE. This CDR3 region has 16 residues. CDR3 in amino acids: CASSNLAGGLYNEQFF. The CDR3 nucleotides read TGTGCCAGCAGCAATTTAGCGGGAGGGCTTTACAATGAGCAGTTCTTC.

This chain links TRBV28 with TRBJ2-1; D perhaps matches TRBD1 (7 bases). Germline CDR1 is MDHEN and CDR2 is SYDVKM. V lost 6 bases, J lost 1 base, and 13 bases lay in between. The CDR3 runs 15 residues. The CDR3 region has the DNA TGTGCCAGCAGCTCGCGGGACAGATCCTACAATGAGCAGTTCTTC. It encodes CASSSRDRSYNEQFF.

V gene TRBV7-2 combines with J gene TRBJ2-3; D may be TRBD2 (5 bases). Germline values: CDR1 SGHTA, CDR2 FQGNSA. V shed 1 base and J shed 4 bases, with 12 bases lying between them. The CDR3 has 15 amino acids. CDR3 loop: CASSLETARADTQYF. Written as DNA, the CDR3 is TGTGCCAGCAGCTTAGAGACCGCGAGGGCAGATACGCAGTATTTT.

This clone has just one count. CDR3 in DNA: TGTGCCAGCAGCTTTGTGTCGGGACAGAACTATGGCTACACCTTC. Amino acid sequence: CASSFVSGQNYGYTF. The J gene is TRBJ1-2, the V gene TRBV7-2; 7 positions match TRBD1. The germline gives CDR1 SGHTA, CDR2 FQGNSA. Trimming cost V 3 bases and J 2 bases; bases outside gene matches: 6. This CDR3 is built from 15 residues.

This sequence joins TRBV6-1 and TRBJ1-4; no firm D call. Germline V CDR1 and CDR2: MNHNS, SASEGT. The V gene lost 4 bases and the J gene lost 2 bases, with 14 bases spanning the gap. The CDR3 extends over 16 amino acids. In DNA, the CDR3 is TGTGCCAGCAGTGCCCCAGCCAGGTTTACTAATGAAAAACTGTTTTTT. Its translation is CASSAPARFTNEKLFF.

Details on this clone: The sample holds other DNA sequences that translate to the same CDR3. This rearrangement joins TRBV4-3 to TRBJ1-5; D is unclear. The CDR3 is made up of 13 amino acids. CDR1 LGHNA and CDR2 YSLEER come from the germline V gene. The germline V and J ends were trimmed by 1 base and 6 bases, with 7 bases remaining between them. The CDR3 DNA sequence: TGCGCCAGCAGCCAAGGGTTCGGTCAGCCCCAGCATTTT. This encodes CASSQGFGQPQHF.

J is TRBJ2-2 and V is TRBV15; D not resolved. The CDR3 has 15 residues. Germline V CDR1 and CDR2: LNHNV, YYDKDF (reference sequence). Trimming removed 0 bases from V and 4 bases from J, with 9 bases in between. CDR3 in DNA: TGTGCCACCAGCAGAGATCCGGTAGGCACCGGGGAGCTGTTTTTT. Encoded protein: CATSRDPVGTGELFF. Using reference TRBV15 and TRBJ2-2 for the parts outside the CDR3, the full variable domain is DAMVIQNPRYQVTQFGKPVTLSCSQTLNHNVMYWYQQKSSQAPKLLFHYYDKDFNNEADTPDNFQSRRPNTSFCFLDIRSPGLGDTAMYLCATSRDPVGTGELFFGEGSRLTVL.

The J gene is TRBJ2-3, the V gene TRBV28; 10 positions agree with TRBD2. Germline V lookup: CDR1 MDHEN, CDR2 SYDVKM. This CDR3 comprises 17 residues. Trimming removed 1 base from V and 3 bases from J; junction bases left unmatched: 7. CDR3 loop: CASSLSASGSLTDTQYF. CDR3 in DNA: TGTGCCAGCAGTTTATCGGCTAGCGGGAGTCTTACAGATACGCAGTATTTT.

A few counts support this clone. The chain uses TRBV5-1 and TRBJ2-7; 9 bases align to TRBD1. V shed 5 bases, J shed 3 bases, and the junction held 6 bases outside the gene matches. Germline CDR1 and CDR2: SGHRS and YFSETQ. The CDR3 sequence is 14 residues long. CDR3 loop: CASRTMDRGYEQYF. DNA of the CDR3: TGCGCCAGCAGGACGATGGACAGGGGCTACGAGCAGTACTTC.

This chain links TRBV6-6 with TRBJ2-1; D is ambiguous. Deletions cut 0 bases from V and 8 bases from J, with 17 bases between. This CDR3 is built from 16 residues. Germline V gene data show CDR1 as MNHNY and CDR2 as SVGAGI (reference sequence). The CDR3 region is CASSYSGSPAGDEQFF. The DNA for the CDR3 is TGTGCCAGCAGTTACTCCGGGTCCCCCGCCGGAGATGAGCAGTTCTTC.

The gene calls are TRBV28 and TRBJ1-4; the D is unclear. This CDR3 is 14 amino acids long. V was pared by 3 bases and J by 9 bases, with 14 bases between. CDR1 and CDR2 from the germline V gene are MDHEN and SYDVKM. In nucleotides, the CDR3 is TGTGCCAGCAGTTTTTTTGCAGGTCAACAAAAACTGTTTTTT. The encoded protein is CASSFFAGQQKLFF.

This clone was seen only once. The genes are TRBV5-1 and TRBJ2-3; a possible D gene is TRBD2 (5 bases). The CDR3 runs to 15 residues. Germline V lookup: CDR1 SGHRS, CDR2 YFSETQ. Trimming pared 0 bases from V and 5 bases from J, leaving 13 bases between. The chain's CDR3 is CASSLAPGSGDTQYF. DNA for the CDR3: TGCGCCAGCAGCTTGGCCCCTGGGAGCGGAGATACGCAGTATTTT.